A single sample gave rise to the 23 T cell receptor beta chains below, sequenced in a study of cytomegalovirus exposure and HLA in healthy donors. Both 60 Vbeta primers and 13 Jbeta primers went into the PCR. Method: immunoSEQ multiplex PCR; TCRdb's copy keeps in-frame clones and lacks some. The sample holds about 220,000 clones; approximately 70% are singletons and the top ten take roughly 1.9%. The sequenced material came from PBMCs. The source is a woman aged 25 to 39 in good health and CMV-seronegative.

V is TRBV4-1 and J is TRBJ2-1; 10 bases map to TRBD1. This CDR3 has 18 amino acids. J was trimmed by 1 base and V by 3 bases; bases with no gene match: 9. Germline V gene lookup returns CDR1 MGHRA and CDR2 YSYEKL. The CDR3 bases are TGCGCCAGCAGCCATCGAATTAGGGACAGGGGATCCTACAATGAGCAGTTCTTC. This codes for CASSHRIRDRGSYNEQFF.

A few counts support this clone. This chain connects TRBV5-1 to TRBJ2-5, with a weak D call TRBD1 (6 bases). TRBJ2-7 matches the DNA end more closely, so the J call is doubtful. Germline V gene sequence: CDR1 SGHRS, CDR2 YFSETQ. This CDR3 spans 14 amino acids. The CDR3 sequence: CASSLATQGYEQYF. DNA of the CDR3: TGCGCCAGCAGCTTGGCAACACAGGGCTACGAGCAGTACTTC.

The V gene is TRBV18, the J gene TRBJ1-2; no firm D call. This CDR3 is 13 amino acids long. The V gene's germline CDR1 is KGHSH and CDR2 LQKENI. V lost 6 bases, J lost 4 bases, and 12 bases lay in between. CDR3 amino acids: CASSEGPFYGYTF. The CDR3 region has the DNA TGTGCCAGCTCGGAGGGTCCATTCTATGGCTACACCTTC. The full variable domain, its missing parts supplied by reference TRBV18 and TRBJ1-2, is NAGVMQNPRHLVRRRGQEARLRCSPMKGHSHVYWYRQLPEEGLKFMVYLQKENIIDESGMPKERFSAEFPKEGPSILRIQQVVRGDSAAYFCASSEGPFYGYTFGSGTRLTVV.

The chain recombines TRBV28 with TRBJ2-3; 9 nucleotides agree with TRBD2. Germline V lookup: CDR1 MDHEN, CDR2 SYDVKM. The trim removed 6 bases at V and 1 base at J, leaving 5 bases unmatched. The length of the CDR3 is 15 residues. CDR3 loop: CASRVAGEGTDTQYF. CDR3 bases: TGTGCCAGCAGGGTAGCGGGAGAGGGCACAGATACGCAGTATTTT.

V is TRBV15 and J is TRBJ2-2, with 9 bases lining up with TRBD1. CDR1 is LNHNV, CDR2 YYDKDF, per germline (reference sequence). After removal of 5 bases from V and 3 bases from J, the junction contained 7 bases not matched to a gene. There are 16 residues in the CDR3. The CDR3 sequence: CATSPDRGAYTGELFF. The CDR3 DNA reads as TGTGCCACCAGCCCGGACAGGGGCGCGTACACCGGGGAGCTGTTTTTT. Drawing the rest from reference TRBV15 and TRBJ2-2, the complete variable domain is DAMVIQNPRYQVTQFGKPVTLSCSQTLNHNVMYWYQQKSSQAPKLLFHYYDKDFNNEADTPDNFQSRRPNTSFCFLDIRSPGLGDTAMYLCATSPDRGAYTGELFFGEGSRLTVL.

The chain joins TRBV6-1 to TRBJ1-5; D might be TRBD1 (6 bases). The V and J ends lost 4 bases and 11 bases respectively, with 12 bases between them. The CDR3 sequence is 12 residues long. CDR1 MNHNS and CDR2 SASEGT come from the germline V gene. DNA for the CDR3: TGTGCCAGCAGTGGCCTTGGGGGCACCCAGCATTTT. It specifies CASSGLGGTQHF.

This chain joins TRBV10-2 and TRBJ2-7, with D unclear. Germline lookup yields CDR1 WSHSY and CDR2 SAAADI. Between the trimmed V and J ends, which lost 7 bases and 7 bases, there was a span of 17 bases. The CDR3 is made up of 13 amino acids. In DNA, the CDR3 is TGCGCCAGCATGAGCCATGCCGTGAGGGAGCAGTACTTC. It is translated as CASMSHAVREQYF.

The chain is built from TRBV5-1 and TRBJ1-1; 7 bases fit TRBD1. Per germline, CDR1 SGHRS and CDR2 YFSETQ. The V segment lost 4 bases and the J segment 4 bases; nucleotides outside the gene matches: 7. The CDR3 is made up of 14 amino acids. CDR3: CASSKTGISTEAFF. DNA of the CDR3: TGCGCCAGCAGCAAGACAGGGATCAGCACTGAAGCTTTCTTT.

This clone has a handful of counts. The chain joins TRBV11-3 to TRBJ2-3; a weak D match, TRBD2 (7 bases). Deletions cut 3 bases from V and 8 bases from J, with 18 bases between. Germline loops: CDR1 SGHNT, CDR2 YENEEA. CDR3 size: 15 residues. Here the CDR3 DNA reads TGTGCCAGCAGCTTTAGGGCGGGGGCCGTTGTTACGCAGTATTTT. Residues: CASSFRAGAVVTQYF. Based on the CDR3 plus reference TRBV11-3 and TRBJ2-3, the full variable domain is EAGVVQSPRYKIIEKKQPVAFWCNPISGHNTLYWYLQNLGQGPELLIRYENEEAVDDSQLPKDRFSAERLKGVDSTLKIQPAELGDSAVYLCASSFRAGAVVTQYFGPGTRLTVL.

Concerning this clone: This probably arose from a read error, given a far larger clone one base away. The same CDR3 also results from other DNA sequences found in this sample. This rearrangement joins TRBV5-1 to TRBJ2-1; maybe TRBD1 (6 bases). CDR3 length equals 13 residues. Trimming removed 0 bases from V and 7 bases from J, with 8 bases in between. The germline V gene encodes CDR1 SGHRS and CDR2 YFSETQ. CDR3 sequence (DNA): TGCGCCAGCAGCTTGGGGACAGCAAATGAGCAGTTCTTC. Its translation is CASSLGTANEQFF.

CDR3 sequence: CSVEGQGADQPQHF. DNA for the CDR3: TGCAGCGTCGAGGGACAGGGGGCTGATCAGCCCCAGCATTTT. The V call is TRBV29-1, the J call TRBJ1-5; TRBD1 matches at 12 bases. Germline assignment: CDR1 SQVTM and CDR2 ANQGSEA. V was clipped by 6 bases and J by 5 bases; unmatched bases: 5. The CDR3 loop spans 14 amino acids. Together with reference TRBV29-1 and TRBJ1-5, the CDR3 gives the full variable domain: SAVISQKPSRDICQRGTSLTIQCQVDSQVTMMFWYRQQPGQSLTLIATANQGSEATYESGFVIDKFPISRPNLTFSTLTVSNMSPEDSSIYLCSVEGQGADQPQHFGDGTRLSIL.

The chain joins TRBV6-6 to TRBJ1-1; D gene ambiguous. CDR1 MNHNY and CDR2 SVGAGI come from the germline V gene (reference sequence). Trimming took 6 bases from V and 4 from J, leaving 18 bases between them. The CDR3 contains 15 residues. The CDR3 nucleotides read TGTGCCAGCAGCCCAGAGAGAGGATGGCCCACTGAAGCTTTCTTT. Translation: CASSPERGWPTEAFF.

This clone showed up just a few times. The chain links TRBV7-9 to TRBJ2-3, with TRBD2 identical over 7 bases. This CDR3 contains 15 residues. V shed 1 base and J 5 bases; nucleotides not matched to a gene: 6. Germline CDR1 SEHNR, CDR2 FQNEAQ (reference sequence). CDR3 amino acids: CASSLVRGGGDTQYF. The CDR3 DNA follows: TGTGCCAGCAGCTTAGTTCGCGGGGGTGGAGATACGCAGTATTTT.

The rearrangement uses TRBV6-1 and TRBJ1-1, with a tentative D call TRBD1 (5 bases). The CDR3 totals 10 residues. Trimming left V 8 bases short and J 10 bases short, with 11 bases between. CDR1 MNHNS and CDR2 SASEGT come from the germline V gene. The DNA of the CDR3 is TGTGCCAGCGGGGACTTCCGAGCTTTCTTT. It is translated as CASGDFRAFF.

The V call is TRBV4-2, the J call TRBJ2-3, with 16 bases identical to TRBD2. Germline loops: CDR1 LGHNA, CDR2 YNFKEQ. CDR3 length equals 17 residues. V lost 0 bases and J lost 4; bases outside the gene matches: 1. The CDR3 sequence is CASSQDGTSGGADTQYF. The CDR3 region has the DNA TGTGCCAGCAGCCAAGATGGGACTAGCGGGGGGGCAGATACGCAGTATTTT.

V gene TRBV2 combines with J gene TRBJ1-5; D remains ambiguous. In germline, CDR1 is SNHLY, CDR2 FYNNEI. V gave up 6 bases and J gave up 4 bases, with 7 bases separating them. The CDR3 is 12 residues long. The DNA of the CDR3 is TGTGCCAGCAGGAGCCTAAATCAGCCCCAGCATTTT. It encodes CASRSLNQPQHF.

The chain combines TRBV2 with TRBJ1-3, with D hard to call. CDR1 and CDR2 from the germline V gene are SNHLY and FYNNEI. This CDR3 region has 14 residues. With 5 bases removed from V and 6 bases from J, the gap between germline ends came to 14 bases. The CDR3 reads CASSPGSRENTIYF. For the CDR3, the DNA is TGTGCCAGCAGTCCCGGCAGCCGGGAAAACACCATATATTTT.

This sequence joins TRBV30 and TRBJ1-1; D unclear. The germline V and J ends were trimmed by 8 bases and 1 base, with 20 bases remaining between them. This CDR3 is 15 amino acids long. Germline loops: CDR1 GTSNPN, CDR2 SVGIG (reference sequence). The CDR3 DNA follows: TGTGCCGTCTCGCGTCGTACACAGCCGAACACTGAAGCTTTCTTT. Its translation is CAVSRRTQPNTEAFF.

The V and J genes are TRBV1 and TRBJ2-5; the tabulated D call, TRBD2, remains unverified against the DNA. TRBV1 is classified as a pseudogene. The CDR3 consists of 18 residues. CDR3 DNA sequence: TGCACCAGCAGCCAAGATTGGGTAGAGCGGGAGGGCCGCGAGACCCAGTACTTC. Translating gives CTSSQDWVEREGRETQYF.

This clone was counted only a few times. This chain joins TRBV5-1 and TRBJ2-5; D uncertain. V was clipped by 1 base and J by 5 bases, with 6 bases between them. The CDR3 totals 12 residues. Germline V lookup: CDR1 SGHRS, CDR2 YFSETQ. CDR3 bases: TGCGCCAGCAGCTTGCACGGGGAGACCCAGTACTTC. This codes for CASSLHGETQYF.

The chain has TRBV2 and TRBJ2-3; 9 bases map to TRBD1. Germline CDR1 SNHLY, CDR2 FYNNEI. With V trimmed by 6 bases and J by 5 bases, 6 bases remained unmatched. This CDR3 contains 14 residues. The CDR3 protein is CASRQGAAGDTQYF. CDR3 DNA: TGTGCCAGCAGACAGGGGGCGGCGGGAGATACGCAGTATTTT.

The J gene is TRBJ2-7, the V gene TRBV11-3; D is unclear. The CDR3 contains 13 residues. Germline lookup yields CDR1 SGHNT and CDR2 YENEEA. Trimming cost V 5 bases and J 4 bases, with 12 bases left between them. CDR3 sequence (DNA): TGTGCCAGCAGCCTACCCAGCGTTTACGAGCAGTACTTC. Translating it yields CASSLPSVYEQYF.

With regard to this clone: One end of the junction is discordant with germline, which a read error may explain. The chain joins TRBV7-9 to TRBJ1-2; D not certain. This CDR3 is built from 16 residues. In germline, CDR1 is SEHNR, CDR2 FQNEAQ (reference sequence). This chain's CDR3 is CSSSILGGEQNYGYTF. The CDR3 DNA is TGTTCCAGCAGCATCCTAGGCGGCGAACAAAACTATGGCTACACCTTC.